Sequencing of this TCR beta chain was carried out in a study of cytomegalovirus exposure and HLA in healthy donors. Both 60 Vbeta primers and 13 Jbeta primers went into the PCR. Profiling relied on immunoSEQ multiplex PCR, and the TCRdb table lists in-frame clones only, not all of them. The sample lists under 130,000 clones, over 65% occurring once. Germline V gene lookup returns CDR1 SGHTA and CDR2 FQGNSA. The CDR3 spans 15 residues. The J segment lost 7 bases and the V segment lost 3 bases, leaving 11 bases of the junction unmatched. V and J are TRBV7-2 and TRBJ2-7; 8 bases are shared with TRBD1. The source material was PBMCs. The TCR sequence derives from a man aged 40-55 years in good health and CMV-seropositive. The chain's CDR3 is CASSFSGGAGWEQYF. The CDR3 DNA reads as TGTGCCAGCAGCTTCTCAGGGGGCGCTGGTTGGGAGCAGTACTTC. Full variable domain (outside the CDR3, taken from reference TRBV7-2 and TRBJ2-7): GAGVSQSPSNKVTEKGKDVELRCDPISGHTALYWYRQSLGQGLEFLIYFQGNSAPDKSGLPSDRFSAERTGGSVSTLTIQRTQQEDSAVYLCASSFSGGAGWEQYFGPGTRLTVT.